The table lists the clone carrying this TCR beta chain with many counts. Its antigen is undetermined. TCRbeta library preparation incorporated unique molecular identifiers. Via MiXCR, TCRdb re-called the PCR reads, giving one row per CDR3 protein. The data contain about 470,000 distinct CDR3 sequences, roughly two fifths of them seen just once; the ten biggest clones take up roughly 27%. This entry belongs to a study of T-cell reconstitution after alpha-beta-depleted transplantation in children. Overall study results and limits: Hyperexpanded clones declined; after one year, newly produced T cells mostly supplied diversity.

V was pared by 2 bases and J by 0 bases, with 4 bases between. The CDR3 has 14 residues. The germline gives CDR1 SGHTA, CDR2 FQGNSA. This sequence was found in a girl aged 2 to 10 with aplastic anemia, due to receive a stem cell transplant. The V call is TRBV7-2, the J call TRBJ2-2, with D unclear. The sequencing here drew on PBMCs, taken before TCRalphabeta/CD19-depleted stem cell transplant. CDR3 nucleotides: TGTGCCAGCAGCTTACGCCCGAACACCGGGGAGCTGTTTTTT. Translating gives CASSLRPNTGELFF.